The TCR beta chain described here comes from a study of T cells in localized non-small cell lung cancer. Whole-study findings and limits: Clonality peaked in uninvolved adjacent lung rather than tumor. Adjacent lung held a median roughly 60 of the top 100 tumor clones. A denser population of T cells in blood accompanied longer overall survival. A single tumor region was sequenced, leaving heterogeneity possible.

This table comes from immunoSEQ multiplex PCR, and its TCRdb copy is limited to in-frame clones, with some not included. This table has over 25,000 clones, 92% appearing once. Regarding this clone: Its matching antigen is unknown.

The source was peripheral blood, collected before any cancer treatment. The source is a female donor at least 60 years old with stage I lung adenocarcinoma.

The CDR3 is CASREAGGINEQFF. Here the CDR3 DNA reads TGTGCCAGCCGAGAAGCGGGGGGGATCAATGAGCAGTTCTTC. The V and J genes are TRBV13 and TRBJ2-1; 10 bases align to TRBD2. The CDR3 sequence is 14 residues long. Germline assignment: CDR1 PRHDT and CDR2 FYEKMQ (reference sequence). Unmatched junction bases numbered 7, after V lost 8 bases and J lost 6 bases.